In its sample, the clone carrying this T cell receptor beta chain was seen many times. These data come from a study of T cells in Graves' hyperthyroidism and ophthalmopathy. The TCR beta CDR3 regions underwent amplification using RNA transcripts as the source. TCR CDR3 underwent first-round RT-PCR with the HTBI primer set. Each CDR3 protein is one row after TCRdb ran MiXCR on the multiplex PCR reads. The table lists more than 300,000 distinct CDR3 sequences, roughly 15% of them singletons. The V gene's germline CDR1 is SGHVT and CDR2 SQSDAQ. The CDR3 covers 16 residues. The V and J ends lost 2 bases and 6 bases respectively, with 16 bases between them. Patients were excluded because of uncontrolled infection, other autoimmune disease, pregnancy or lactation. Fresh peripheral blood, roughly 10 ml of it, supplied the PBMCs.

This chain links TRBV7-4 with TRBJ2-2; D gene unclear. The sequence was obtained from a woman between 25 and 40 years old with Graves' ophthalmopathy. Sequencing input: blood. In DNA form, the CDR3 reads TGTGCCAGCAGCTTACGCAAGGAGACCGTGTCCGGGGAGCTGTTTTTT. Residues: CASSLRKETVSGELFF.